The subject of this entry is one TCR beta chain. Its antigen remains unidentified. The sample comes from a study of T cells after yellow fever vaccination. Overall study findings and caveats: A large majority of primary-vaccination clones showed up again after the booster (about 97% CD4, almost 90% CD8).

The study made its TCR cDNA through 5'RACE template switching. That step introduced a universal primer site along with UMIs. TCRdb used MiXCR to reprocess the 5' RACE reads, holding one entry per CDR3 protein. In the table there are 250,000 to 400,000 distinct CDR3 sequences, 3.5% to 4.5% of which are singletons. The sample consisted of PBMCs, taken 15 days after the yellow fever booster vaccination. This clonotype was sampled from a man in his late teens or twenties who received the YFV17D yellow fever vaccine.

The CDR3 protein is CASSTGQGASGNTIYF. The CDR3 region has the DNA TGTGCCAGCAGCACAGGACAGGGCGCCTCTGGAAACACCATATATTTT. The V and J genes are TRBV11-3 and TRBJ1-3, with 8 bases lining up with TRBD1. The ends lost 5 bases at V and 0 bases at J; junction bases unmatched: 6. The CDR3 runs 16 residues. The germline V gene has CDR1 SGHNT and CDR2 YENEEA.